A single sample is the source of the 2 T cell receptor beta chains below, sequenced in a study of CD8 T cells in ankylosing spondylitis. Whole-study results and caveats: Seemingly characteristic of ankylosing spondylitis blood was a TCR beta motif consisting of 7 or 8 highly homologous variants.

TCRdb re-called the 5' RACE reads through MiXCR, storing one row per CDR3 protein. The sample lists 200,000 to 250,000 distinct CDR3 sequences; 7.3% were seen once. Their antigen targets remain unknown. The sample consisted of blood, either unsorted or a sorted T cell fraction (not recorded which). The receptors derive from a male donor with ankylosing spondylitis.

This clonotype showed up many times. The chain has TRBV6-5 and TRBJ1-5; D ambiguous. The CDR3 is made up of 15 amino acids. Looked up from germline, CDR1 is MNHEY and CDR2 is SVGAGI. Trimming took off 1 base at V and 0 bases at J, with 7 bases between the two ends. The CDR3 bases are TGTGCCAGCAGTTACTTGCCGCATAGCAATCAGCCCCAGCATTTT. Translating gives CASSYLPHSNQPQHF.

This clonotype was observed a few times. J is TRBJ2-1 and V is TRBV12-3 or TRBV12-4; D unclear. V lost 4 bases, J lost 0 bases, and 7 bases lay in between. The CDR3 covers 14 residues. CDR3: CASSSAYSYNEQFF. The CDR3 DNA is TGTGCCAGCAGTTCTGCCTACTCCTACAATGAGCAGTTCTTC.